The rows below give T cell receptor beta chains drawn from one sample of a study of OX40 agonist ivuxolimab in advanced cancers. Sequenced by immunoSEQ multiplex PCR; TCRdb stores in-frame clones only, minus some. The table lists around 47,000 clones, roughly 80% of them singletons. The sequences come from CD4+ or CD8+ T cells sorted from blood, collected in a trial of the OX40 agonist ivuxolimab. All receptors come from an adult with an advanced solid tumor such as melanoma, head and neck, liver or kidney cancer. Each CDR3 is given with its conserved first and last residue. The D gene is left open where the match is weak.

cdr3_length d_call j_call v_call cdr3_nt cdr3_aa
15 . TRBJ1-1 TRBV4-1 TGCGCCAGCAGCCAAGGAACCGTTTCCAACACTGAAGCTTTCTTT CASSQGTVSNTEAFF
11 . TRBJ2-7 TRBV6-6 TGTGCCAGCAGTTACTCTCACGAGCAGTACTTC CASSYSHEQYF
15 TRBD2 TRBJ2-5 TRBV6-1 TGTGCCAGCAGTGAGGCTAGCGGGAGTGGAGAGACCCAGTACTTC CASSEASGSGETQYF
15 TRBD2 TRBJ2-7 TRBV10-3 TGTGCCATCAGTGATCCGGGAGGATCCTTTGAGCAGCAGTACTTC CAISDPGGSFEQQYF
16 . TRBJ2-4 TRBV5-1 TGCGCCAGCAGCTTGGGGCAGGGGGGAGCCAAAAACATTCAGTACTTC CASSLGQGGAKNIQYF
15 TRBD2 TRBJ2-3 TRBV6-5 TGTGCCAGCAGTTACCGGGACTATTTCGCAGATACGCAGTATTTT CASSYRDYFADTQYF
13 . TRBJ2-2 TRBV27 TGTGCCAGCAGTATCTCATTCACCGGGGAGCTGTTTTTT CASSISFTGELFF
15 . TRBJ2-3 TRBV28 TGTGCCAGCAGTTGGGACTCGCTGGGGACAGATACGCAGTATTTT CASSWDSLGTDTQYF
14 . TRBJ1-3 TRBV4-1 TGCGCCAGCAGCCGCCGGGCCTCTGGAAACACCATATATTTT CASSRRASGNTIYF
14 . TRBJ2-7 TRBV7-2 TGTGCCAGCAGCTTAGCCCGGGGGCTAAGTGAGCAGTACTTC CASSLARGLSEQYF
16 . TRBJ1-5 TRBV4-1 TGCGCCAGCAGCCAAAATCAAGGGGGGGGCAATCAGCCCCAGCATTTT CASSQNQGGGNQPQHF
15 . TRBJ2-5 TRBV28 TGTGCCAACACCCCCTCGGACACCCTCCAAGAGACCCAGTACTTC CANTPSDTLQETQYF
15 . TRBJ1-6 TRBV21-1 TGTGCCAGCAGCAAAGTGAGTACCCCCTGGCGACCCCTCCACTTT CASSKVSTPWRPLHF